Listed below are T cell receptor beta chains from one sample, sequenced in a study of neurological immune-mediated disorders. TCRdb processed the 5' RACE reads anew with MiXCR; each CDR3 protein has one entry. The sample yields about 45,000 distinct CDR3 sequences, roughly 14% seen once. The specimen was PBMCs. These receptors were collected from a man in his thirties or forties in good health. CDR3s include the opening cysteine and the closing phenylalanine or tryptophan. Fields, in order: clone size, V gene, J gene, D gene, CDR3 protein, CDR3 DNA. A D gene is named only where the DNA matches it firmly. Size values are once, few and many counts, or a class for expanded clones, and some rows have none.

many	TRBV28	TRBJ1-2	TRBD1	CASSFYRGYDGYTF	TGTGCCAGCAGTTTTTACAGGGGGTATGATGGCTACACCTTC
-	TRBV5-5	TRBJ1-5	-	CASRGQDSNQPQHF	TGTGCCAGCCGGGGCCAGGATAGCAATCAGCCCCAGCATTTT
many	TRBV28	TRBJ2-5	-	CASSLQGRGQETQYF	TGTGCCAGCAGTTTGCAGGGTCGGGGGCAAGAGACCCAGTACTTC
many	TRBV11-2	TRBJ2-1	TRBD2	CASSYGTSIAYNEQFF	TGTGCCAGCAGCTATGGGACTAGCATAGCCTACAATGAGCAGTTCTTC
-	TRBV5-1	TRBJ2-5	-	CASSFYICSARRPSGGETQYF	-
many	TRBV2	TRBJ2-5	TRBD2	CASSSSGRVKETQYF	TGTGCCAGCAGTTCTAGCGGGAGAGTCAAAGAGACCCAGTACTTC
many	TRBV9	TRBJ1-1	TRBD1	CASSEGQGEGTEAFF	TGTGCCAGCAGCGAGGGACAGGGTGAGGGCACTGAAGCTTTCTTT
few	TRBV13	TRBJ2-1	TRBD2	CASKRESSYNEQFF	TGTGCCAGTAAGCGGGAGAGCTCCTACAATGAGCAGTTCTTC
many	TRBV20-1	TRBJ2-3	-	CSAPTGTGTSTDTQYF	TGCAGTGCTCCTACAGGGACCGGGACTAGCACAGATACGCAGTATTTT
many	TRBV20-1	TRBJ1-3	-	CSAKDAGTGNTIYF	TGCAGTGCTAAAGACGCAGGGACTGGAAACACCATATATTTT
many	TRBV20-1	TRBJ2-7	TRBD2	CSAPAGTSETYEQYF	TGCAGTGCACCTGCCGGGACTAGCGAAACCTACGAGCAGTACTTC
many	TRBV29-1	TRBJ2-3	TRBD2	CSVEGLPSGDTQYF	TGCAGCGTTGAGGGACTACCTAGCGGGGATACGCAGTATTTT
-	TRBV5-1	TRBJ2-3	-	CASSLDSTGSQYF	TGCGCCAGCAGCTTGGACAGCACGGGGTCGCAGTATTTT
many	TRBV3-1	TRBJ1-1	-	CASSQEGIGSTEAFF	TGTGCCAGCAGCCAAGAGGGGATCGGGAGCACTGAAGCTTTCTTT
many	TRBV3-1	TRBJ1-6	-	CASSIGNYNSPLHF	TGTGCCAGTTCAATTGGGAATTATAATTCACCCCTCCACTTT
many	TRBV11-2	TRBJ2-1	TRBD2	CASSPPTSGKGEQFF	TGTGCCAGCAGCCCACCAACTAGCGGGAAGGGTGAGCAGTTCTTC
-	TRBV11-2	TRBJ2-3	-	CASSPPSWGADTQYF	TGTGCCAGCAGCCCCCCCTCCTGGGGGGCAGATACGCAGTATTTT
-	TRBV20-1	TRBJ1-5	TRBD1	CSARVGQGNQPQHF	TGCAGTGCTAGAGTAGGACAGGGCAATCAGCCCCAGCATTTT
many	TRBV12-3/TRBV12-4	TRBJ1-5	-	CASSLLHGSGQPQHF	TGTGCCAGCAGTTTATTGCACGGTAGCGGTCAGCCCCAGCATTTT
many	TRBV27	TRBJ1-2	-	CASSLNSGVGYGYTF	TGTGCCAGCAGTTTAAATTCAGGGGTTGGCTATGGCTACACCTTC
many	TRBV20-1	TRBJ2-7	TRBD1	CSARDSRGQGNYEQYF	TGCAGTGCTAGAGATAGTAGGGGACAGGGTAACTACGAGCAGTACTTC
many	TRBV29-1	TRBJ2-5	TRBD1	CSVDPTGRETQYF	TGCAGCGTGGACCCGACAGGGCGAGAGACCCAGTACTTC
many	TRBV6-5	TRBJ2-1	TRBD1	CASRKTGNEQFF	TGTGCCAGCAGGAAGACAGGGAATGAGCAGTTCTTC
many	TRBV20-1	TRBJ2-3	-	CSALMGGDTQYF	TGCAGTGCTTTAATGGGGGGAGATACGCAGTATTTT
many	TRBV5-1	TRBJ1-5	-	CASSLETGRNQPQHF	TGCGCCAGCAGCTTGGAGACAGGACGCAATCAGCCCCAGCATTTT
many	TRBV28	TRBJ2-5	-	CASSKNNGETQYF	TGTGCCAGCAGTAAAAATAATGGGGAGACCCAGTACTTC
many	TRBV29-1	TRBJ2-1	TRBD1	CSVAGTEASSYNEQFF	TGCAGCGTCGCCGGGACAGAAGCTTCATCCTACAATGAGCAGTTCTTC
many	TRBV7-2	TRBJ2-5	TRBD2	CASSLKREEETQYF	TGTGCCAGCAGCTTAAAGCGGGAGGAAGAGACCCAGTACTTC
many	TRBV5-1	TRBJ1-4	-	CASSLLGSGGEKLFF	TGCGCCAGCAGCTTGTTGGGGAGTGGAGGTGAAAAACTGTTTTTT
many	TRBV25-1	TRBJ2-3	-	CASSMWGKTDTQYF	TGTGCCAGTTCCATGTGGGGGAAGACAGATACGCAGTATTTT
many	TRBV6-5	TRBJ2-3	-	CASRTPGTDTQYF	TGTGCCAGCAGAACCCCAGGGACAGATACGCAGTATTTT
many	TRBV18	TRBJ2-7	TRBD1	CASSPPGTGYEQYF	TGTGCCAGCTCACCTCCCGGGACAGGCTACGAGCAGTACTTC
many	TRBV29-1	TRBJ2-5	-	CSTAWLGAETQYF	TGCAGCACCGCCTGGCTAGGAGCAGAGACCCAGTACTTC